The clone carrying this TCR beta chain was counted only a few times. Antigen: not known. The data stem from a study of naive and memory T cell subsets. From the second PCR step, alpha and beta chains were amplified apart. Four subsets defined by CD45RA and CD27 were sorted after CD3, CD4, CD8 and live/dead staining. Whole-study results and caveats: In naive cells, over 95% of TCR sequences were seen only once.

Both TRBC1 and TRBC2 were covered by a beta constant-region primer of two equimolar oligonucleotides. Ligated cDNA was amplified by four rounds of PCR with nested alpha and beta constant-region primers and SP2. A 12-nucleotide UMI and the SP2 primer were added to the cDNA 3' end by oligonucleotide ligation. TCRdb re-derived calls from the UMI-ligation and nested PCR reads in MiXCR, one entry per CDR3 protein. There are 95,000 to 150,000 distinct CDR3 sequences in the sample; approximately 37% occur only once, and approximately 0.9% lies in the top ten. The junction had 4 bases not matched to a gene; V was cut back by 1 base and J by 4 bases. The CDR3 consists of 15 residues. CDR1 LGHDT and CDR2 YNNKEL come from the germline V gene (reference sequence).

Sequenced material: central memory CD4+ T cells from blood. The TCR was taken from a human donor in good health. The chain couples TRBV3-1 to TRBJ1-5, with 7 bases aligning to TRBD1. The CDR3 loop reads CASSQGTGENQPQHF. As DNA, the CDR3 is TGTGCCAGCAGCCAAGGCACAGGGGAGAATCAGCCCCAGCATTTT.